This T cell receptor beta chain was identified in a study of T-cell memory formation after mild COVID-19. Study-wide background: Each donor largely had its own TCR clusters.

Findings and caveats of the study: Clones shrinking between day 15 and 85 showed a balanced CD4/CD8 split, and those that grew later tilted toward CD4+.

A note on this clonotype: What it recognizes is unknown.

TCRdb independently ran MiXCR on the 5' RACE reads; one entry per CDR3 protein. The sample has 260,000 or so distinct CDR3 sequences, 16% seen once. The TCR sequence derives from a man aged 18-30 years who had mild COVID-19 (a few samples of this study predate the infection). Cell type and time point are not known. The sample consisted of PBMCs or a T cell subset sorted from them (not recorded which).

The CDR3 sequence is CSVEDPVGAGYGYTF. Written as DNA, the CDR3 is TGCAGCGTTGAAGATCCGGTGGGGGCAGGCTATGGCTACACCTTC. V is TRBV29-1 and J is TRBJ1-2, with D possibly TRBD1 on 6 matching bases. The V gene's germline CDR1 is SQVTM and CDR2 ANQGSEA. This CDR3 has 15 residues. The V end was cut by 0 bases, the J end by 4 bases, with 15 bases between.